Listed here are 18 T cell receptor beta chains from one sample, sequenced in a study of blood T cells in healthy people across ages. Primers used in a second PCR of roughly 7 to 12 cycles were a sample-barcoded 5' primer and a J-beta primer mix. TCRdb reprocessed the 5' RACE reads via MiXCR and lists one record per CDR3 protein. Counted here are fewer than 1 million distinct CDR3 sequences, around two fifths occurring once; the ten biggest clones make up under 20%. Sequences were obtained from blood. The receptors come from a man aged 55 to 70 in good health.

The chain links TRBV20-1 to TRBJ1-1, with D unclear. CDR3 length: 12 residues. The germline V and J ends were trimmed by 3 bases and 4 bases, with 9 bases remaining between them. Germline V CDR1 and CDR2: DFQATT, SNEGSKA (reference sequence). The CDR3 reads CSASYGFTEAFF. CDR3 DNA: TGCAGTGCTAGTTACGGGTTCACTGAAGCTTTCTTT.

This clonotype has a handful of counts. The CDR3 nucleotides are TGTGCCATCAGTGCGGGGCACAATCAGCCCCAGCATTTT. It codes for CAISAGHNQPQHF. The chain recombines TRBV10-3 with TRBJ1-5, with a weak D call TRBD1 (5 bases). The CDR3 has 13 residues. V lost 4 bases to trimming and J lost 3 bases, with 7 bases between them. In germline, CDR1 is ENHRY, CDR2 SYGVKD.

There are a few counts of this clonotype. The chain has TRBV4-3 and TRBJ1-4, with a possible D match to TRBD1 (6 bases). This CDR3 is built from 15 residues. Deletions cut 0 bases from V and 8 bases from J, with 13 bases between. Germline V gives CDR1 LGHNA, CDR2 YSLEER. DNA of the CDR3: TGCGCCAGCAGCCAAGATGGCAGGGGTAGAGAAAAACTGTTTTTT. It translates to CASSQDGRGREKLFF.

This chain joins TRBV6-5 and TRBJ1-2; 7 bases agree with TRBD1. The CDR3 runs to 15 residues. CDR1 is MNHEY and CDR2 is SVGAGI in the germline V gene. Unmatched junction bases numbered 3, after V lost 2 bases and J lost 0 bases. The chain's CDR3 is CASSYRTGSNYGYTF. In DNA form, the CDR3 reads TGTGCCAGCAGTTACCGGACAGGTTCTAACTATGGCTACACCTTC.

This clonotype was seen a few times. V gene TRBV20-1 combines with J gene TRBJ1-4; D is unclear. Germline CDR1 and CDR2: DFQATT and SNEGSKA (reference sequence). V was trimmed by 3 bases and J by 2 bases, leaving 13 bases between them. This CDR3 has 15 residues. CDR3 region: CSASRNSDTNEKLFF. DNA for the CDR3: TGCAGTGCTAGTCGAAATTCCGACACTAATGAAAAACTGTTTTTT.

This chain's CDR3 is CASSVAGGPSYEQYF. CDR3 in DNA: TGTGCCAGCAGCGTAGCGGGGGGACCTTCCTACGAGCAGTACTTC. The chain links TRBV9 to TRBJ2-7, with 7 bases fitting TRBD2. The V segment lost 0 bases and the J segment 1 base; nucleotides outside the gene matches: 4. The germline V gene encodes CDR1 SGDLS and CDR2 YYNGEE. The CDR3 consists of 15 residues.

The DNA for the CDR3 is TGTGCCAGCACCTACACGGGCAGGAACTATGGCTACACCTTC. It encodes CASTYTGRNYGYTF. The chain couples TRBV5-8 to TRBJ1-2, with D hard to call. Trimming removed 6 bases at V and 2 bases at J, with 14 bases between. Germline CDR1 is SGHTS and CDR2 is YDEGEE. The CDR3 contains 14 residues. The complete variable domain, with remaining parts taken from reference TRBV5-8 and TRBJ1-2, reads EAGVTQSPTHLIKTRGQQATLRCSPISGHTSVYWYQQALGLGLQFLLWYDEGEERNRGNFPPRFSGRQFPNYSSELNVNALELEDSALYLCASTYTGRNYGYTFGSGTRLTVV.

This clonotype was seen many times. V usage is TRBV5-4 and J usage is TRBJ2-1; 9 nucleotides line up with TRBD1. Germline V lookup: CDR1 SGHNT, CDR2 YYREEE (reference sequence). The CDR3 covers 15 residues. V shed 6 bases, J shed 5 bases, and the junction held 9 bases outside the gene matches. Written as DNA, the CDR3 is TGTGCCAGCAAAAAACAGGGGGCGTCTGACAATGAGCAGTTCTTC. It translates to CASKKQGASDNEQFF.

The sample holds a few counts of this clonotype. The chain recombines TRBV28 with TRBJ1-1; weak D call: TRBD1 (5 bases). This CDR3 is 15 amino acids long. In germline, CDR1 is MDHEN, CDR2 SYDVKM. Trimming stripped 4 bases from V and 6 bases from J, with 18 bases between. The DNA of the CDR3 is TGTGCCAGCAGTTGGGGCACTGAGAGCGTAGCTGAAGCTTTCTTT. Translation gives CASSWGTESVAEAFF.

This clonotype has just a few counts. The rearrangement links TRBV13 to TRBJ2-7, with TRBD2 matching 8 bases. Looked up from germline, CDR1 is PRHDT and CDR2 is FYEKMQ (reference sequence). This CDR3 is 15 amino acids long. Trimming at V came to 3 bases and at J to 1 base, leaving 5 bases not matched to a gene. Here the CDR3 DNA reads TGTGCCAGCAGCTTGAGTACTAGCGGTTCCTACGAGCAGTACTTC. It is translated as CASSLSTSGSYEQYF.

This clonotype was counted only a few times. The chain employs TRBV7-2 and TRBJ1-2; a possible D gene is TRBD1 (5 bases). This CDR3 has 15 amino acids. Germline values: CDR1 SGHTA, CDR2 FQGNSA. V was clipped by 5 bases and J by 3 bases, with 16 bases between them. The CDR3 spells CASSRGVGEDYGYTF. CDR3 in DNA: TGTGCCAGCAGCCGGGGCGTGGGGGAAGACTATGGCTACACCTTC.

This clonotype was seen a handful of times. The gene calls are TRBV6-5 and TRBJ1-2; 7 bases are a match to TRBD1. From germline, CDR1 is MNHEY and CDR2 SVGAGI. The CDR3 runs 16 residues. The V and J ends lost 4 bases and 4 bases, in that order; junction bases with no gene match: 12. The chain's CDR3 is CASSSPDRAGFYGYTF. CDR3 sequence (DNA): TGTGCCAGCAGTTCCCCAGACAGGGCCGGATTCTATGGCTACACCTTC.

J is TRBJ2-3 and V is TRBV5-6; 8 bases are a match to TRBD2. With V trimmed by 4 bases and J by 4 bases, 5 bases remained unmatched. This CDR3 spans 14 amino acids. The V gene's germline CDR1 is SGHDT and CDR2 YYEEEE. This CDR3 is CASSKGLDADTQYF. The CDR3 DNA reads as TGTGCCAGCAGCAAGGGACTAGACGCAGATACGCAGTATTTT.

This chain uses TRBV21-1 with TRBJ1-6; the table's D call of TRBD1 was not tested on the DNA. TRBV21-1 is described as a pseudogene. This CDR3 region has 18 residues. CDR3 loop: CASSKVSTGSSYNSPLHF. The CDR3 bases are TGTGCCAGCAGCAAAGTGTCGACAGGGAGCTCCTATAATTCACCCCTCCACTTT.

This clonotype came up a few times. V is TRBV10-2 and J is TRBJ2-5, with 11 bases that match TRBD2. V lost 2 bases and J lost 3; bases outside the gene matches: 2. Germline CDR1 is WSHSY and CDR2 is SAAADI. This CDR3 comprises 15 residues. This chain's CDR3 is CASSEPSGGKETQYF. In nucleotides, the CDR3 is TGCGCCAGCAGTGAGCCTAGCGGGGGGAAAGAGACCCAGTACTTC.

J is TRBJ2-7 and V is TRBV2; 8 bases match TRBD2. Germline CDR1 and CDR2: SNHLY and FYNNEI. The CDR3 spans 15 residues. Trimming at V came to 3 bases and at J to 2 bases, leaving 6 bases not matched to a gene. CDR3 protein: CASSERSGGPYEQYF. CDR3 sequence (DNA): TGTGCCAGCAGTGAGCGGAGCGGGGGCCCCTACGAGCAGTACTTC.

With regard to this clonotype: It may be a read error: a sequence one base away is much more abundant. V is TRBV20-1 and J is TRBJ2-7; possibly TRBD2 for D (5 bases). CDR3 length equals 12 residues. Germline loops: CDR1 DFQATT, CDR2 SNEGSKA (reference sequence). CDR3 DNA: TGCAATGCTAGAGATGAGGGTTACGAGCAGTACTTC. It is translated as CNARDEGYEQYF.

The chain joins TRBV6-5 to TRBJ2-6; D could derive from TRBD1 or TRBD2 (5 bases each). This CDR3 has 17 amino acids. Trimming took off 2 bases at V and 4 bases at J, with 15 bases between the two ends. In germline, CDR1 is MNHEY, CDR2 SVGAGI. CDR3 amino acids: CASSYGVGVLGANVLTF. The CDR3 nucleotides read TGTGCCAGCAGTTACGGGGTGGGGGTCCTAGGGGCCAACGTCCTGACTTTC.